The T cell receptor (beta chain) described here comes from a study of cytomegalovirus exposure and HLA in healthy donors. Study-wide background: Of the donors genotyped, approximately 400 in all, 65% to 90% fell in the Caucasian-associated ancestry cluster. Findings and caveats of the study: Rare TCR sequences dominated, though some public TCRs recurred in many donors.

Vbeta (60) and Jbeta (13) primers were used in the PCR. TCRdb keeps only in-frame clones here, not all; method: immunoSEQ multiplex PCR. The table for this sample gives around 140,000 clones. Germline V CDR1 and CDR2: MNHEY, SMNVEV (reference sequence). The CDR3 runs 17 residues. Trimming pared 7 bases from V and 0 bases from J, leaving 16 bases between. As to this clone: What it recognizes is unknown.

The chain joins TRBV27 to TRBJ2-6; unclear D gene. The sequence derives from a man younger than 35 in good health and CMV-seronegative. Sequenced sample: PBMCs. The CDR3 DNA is TGTGCCAGCACACCTACTGGGCAGCCCTCTGGGGCCAACGTCCTGACTTTC. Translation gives CASTPTGQPSGANVLTF. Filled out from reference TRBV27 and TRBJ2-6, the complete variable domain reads EAQVTQNPRYLITVTGKKLTVTCSQNMNHEYMSWYRQDPGLGLRQIYYSMNVEVTDKGDVPEGYKVSRKEKRNFPLILESPSPNQTSLYFCASTPTGQPSGANVLTFGAGSRLTVL.